Listed here are 4 T cell receptor beta chains from one sample, sequenced in a study of blood T cell repertoires in COVID-19. Clones were sequenced by immunoSEQ multiplex PCR, and TCRdb holds only the in-frame ones, with some missing. The sample lists 150,000 to 200,000 clones; roughly 84% were seen once. Input material: PBMCs or T cells enriched from blood (not recorded which). The receptor source for this set is a woman aged 55 to 70 who had recovered from COVID-19.

The V call is TRBV4-2, the J call TRBJ2-2; no clear D. The germline V and J ends were trimmed by 8 bases and 1 base, with 11 bases remaining between them. Germline loops: CDR1 LGHNA, CDR2 YNFKEQ. The CDR3 has 14 residues. DNA of the CDR3: TGTGCCAGCCAGGCAGGCATGAACACCGGGGAGCTGTTTTTT. It specifies CASQAGMNTGELFF.

The genes are TRBV14 and TRBJ2-7; D is unclear. Germline V lookup: CDR1 SGHDN, CDR2 FVKESK. Trimming took off 0 bases at V and 4 bases at J, with 7 bases between the two ends. The CDR3 spans 13 residues. CDR3 sequence (DNA): TGTGCCAGCAGCCAAGATACCCTATACGAGCAGTACTTC. Its protein is CASSQDTLYEQYF.

The chain carries TRBV11-2 and TRBJ2-1; D is undetermined. Trimming cost V 5 bases and J 14 bases, with 16 bases left between them. Germline-derived CDR1 and CDR2 are SGHAT and FQNNGV. This CDR3 region has 12 residues. The CDR3: CASSPTRNDKFF. CDR3 DNA: TGTGCCAGCAGCCCGACTCGGAACGATAAGTTCTTC.

The CDR3 DNA is TGCGCCAGCAGCCCCGACGGAGACTATGGCTACACCTTC. Translating it yields CASSPDGDYGYTF. The J gene is TRBJ1-2, the V gene TRBV5-1; D uncertain. With 4 bases removed from V and 3 bases from J, the gap between germline ends came to 10 bases. CDR3 length: 13 residues. The germline V gene has CDR1 SGHRS and CDR2 YFSETQ. Looking up the rest from reference TRBV5-1 and TRBJ1-2 gives the full variable domain: KAGVTQTPRYLIKTRGQQVTLSCSPISGHRSVSWYQQTPGQGLQFLFEYFSETQRNKGNFPGRFSGRQFSNSRSEMNVSTLELGDSALYLCASSPDGDYGYTFGSGTRLTVV.